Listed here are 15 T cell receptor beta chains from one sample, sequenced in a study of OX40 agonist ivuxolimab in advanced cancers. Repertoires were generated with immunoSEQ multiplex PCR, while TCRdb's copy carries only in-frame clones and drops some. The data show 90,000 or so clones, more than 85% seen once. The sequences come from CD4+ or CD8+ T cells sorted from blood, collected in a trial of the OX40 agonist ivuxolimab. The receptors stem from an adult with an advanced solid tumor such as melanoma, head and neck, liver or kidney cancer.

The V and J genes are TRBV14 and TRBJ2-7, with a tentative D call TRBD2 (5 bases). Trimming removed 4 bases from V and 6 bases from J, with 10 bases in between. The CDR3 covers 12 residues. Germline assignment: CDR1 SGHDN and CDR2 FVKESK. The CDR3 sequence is CASSRLGVEQYF. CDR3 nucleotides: TGTGCCAGCAGCCGACTGGGAGTCGAGCAGTACTTC.

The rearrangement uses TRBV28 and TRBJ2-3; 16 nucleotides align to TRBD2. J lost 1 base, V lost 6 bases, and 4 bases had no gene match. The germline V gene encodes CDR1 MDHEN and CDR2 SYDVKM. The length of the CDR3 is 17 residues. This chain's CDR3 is CASRGTSGRVGTDTQYF. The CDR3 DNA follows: TGTGCCAGCAGAGGGACTAGCGGGAGGGTGGGCACAGATACGCAGTATTTT.

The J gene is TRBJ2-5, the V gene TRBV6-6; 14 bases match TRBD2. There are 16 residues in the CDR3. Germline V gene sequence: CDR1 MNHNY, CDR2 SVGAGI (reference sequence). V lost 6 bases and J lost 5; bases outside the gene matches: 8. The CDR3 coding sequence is TGTGCCAGCAGCCCACTGACTAGCGGGAGGGCGGAGACCCAGTACTTC. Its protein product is CASSPLTSGRAETQYF.

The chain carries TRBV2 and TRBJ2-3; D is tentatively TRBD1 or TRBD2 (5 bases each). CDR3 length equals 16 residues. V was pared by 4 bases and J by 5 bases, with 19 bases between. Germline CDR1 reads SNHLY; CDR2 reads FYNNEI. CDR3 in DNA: TGTGCCAGCAGTGTGGGGGTGCAGCGTGGGGGAGATACGCAGTATTTT. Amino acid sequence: CASSVGVQRGGDTQYF.

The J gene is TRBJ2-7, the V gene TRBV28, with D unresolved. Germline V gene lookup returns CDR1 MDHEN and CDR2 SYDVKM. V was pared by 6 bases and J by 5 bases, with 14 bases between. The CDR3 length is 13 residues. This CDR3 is CASRFQARNEQYF. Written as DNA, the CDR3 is TGTGCCAGCAGGTTTCAGGCTCGCAACGAGCAGTACTTC.

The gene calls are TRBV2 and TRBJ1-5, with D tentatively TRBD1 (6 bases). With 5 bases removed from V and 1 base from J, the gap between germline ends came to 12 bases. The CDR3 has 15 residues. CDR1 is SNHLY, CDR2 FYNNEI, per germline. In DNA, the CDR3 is TGTGCCAGCAGTCAGTTCCAGGGGAGCAATCAGCCCCAGCATTTT. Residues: CASSQFQGSNQPQHF.

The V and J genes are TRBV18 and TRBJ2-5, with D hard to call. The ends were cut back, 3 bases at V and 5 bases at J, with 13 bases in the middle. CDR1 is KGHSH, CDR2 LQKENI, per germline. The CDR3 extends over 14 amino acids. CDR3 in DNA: TGTGCCAGCTCACCGTTACGGTTAACCGAGACCCAGTACTTC. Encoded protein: CASSPLRLTETQYF. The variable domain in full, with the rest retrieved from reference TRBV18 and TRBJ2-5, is NAGVMQNPRHLVRRRGQEARLRCSPMKGHSHVYWYRQLPEEGLKFMVYLQKENIIDESGMPKERFSAEFPKEGPSILRIQQVVRGDSAAYFCASSPLRLTETQYFGPGTRLLVL.

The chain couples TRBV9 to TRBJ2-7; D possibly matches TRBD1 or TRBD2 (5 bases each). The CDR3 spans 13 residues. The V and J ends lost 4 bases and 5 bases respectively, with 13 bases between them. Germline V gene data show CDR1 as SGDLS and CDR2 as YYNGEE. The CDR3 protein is CASSSGTYNEQYF. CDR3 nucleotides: TGTGCCAGCAGCTCCGGGACCTATAACGAGCAGTACTTC.

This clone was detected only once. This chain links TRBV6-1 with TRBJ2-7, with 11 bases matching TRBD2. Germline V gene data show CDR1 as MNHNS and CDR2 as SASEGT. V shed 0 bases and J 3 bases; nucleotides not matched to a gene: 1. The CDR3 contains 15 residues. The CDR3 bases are TGTGCCAGCAGTGAAGCACTAGCGGGAGTCTACGAGCAGTACTTC. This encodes CASSEALAGVYEQYF.

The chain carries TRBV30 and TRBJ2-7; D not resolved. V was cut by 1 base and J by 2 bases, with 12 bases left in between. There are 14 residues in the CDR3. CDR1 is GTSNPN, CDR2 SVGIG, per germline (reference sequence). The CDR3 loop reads CAWSGGNSPYEQYF. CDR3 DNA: TGTGCCTGGAGTGGGGGTAATTCCCCCTACGAGCAGTACTTC.

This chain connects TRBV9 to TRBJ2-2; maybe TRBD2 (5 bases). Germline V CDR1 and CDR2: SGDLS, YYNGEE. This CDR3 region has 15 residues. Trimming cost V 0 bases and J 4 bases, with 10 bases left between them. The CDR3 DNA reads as TGTGCCAGCAGCGTAGGAGGGTCCGGCACCGGGGAGCTGTTTTTT. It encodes CASSVGGSGTGELFF.

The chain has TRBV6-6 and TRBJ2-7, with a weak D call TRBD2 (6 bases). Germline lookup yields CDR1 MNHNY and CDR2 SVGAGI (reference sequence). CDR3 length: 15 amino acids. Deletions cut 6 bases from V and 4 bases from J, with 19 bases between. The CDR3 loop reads CASRARTTGRYEQYF. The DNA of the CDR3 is TGTGCCAGCAGGGCTCGGACTACCGGAAGGTACGAGCAGTACTTC.

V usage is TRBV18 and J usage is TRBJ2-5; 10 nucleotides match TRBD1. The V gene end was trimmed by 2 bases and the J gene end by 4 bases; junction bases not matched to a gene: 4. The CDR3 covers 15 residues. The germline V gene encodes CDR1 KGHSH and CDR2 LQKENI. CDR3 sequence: CASSPRTGGRETQYF. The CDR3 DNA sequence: TGTGCCAGCTCACCAAGGACAGGGGGACGAGAGACCCAGTACTTC. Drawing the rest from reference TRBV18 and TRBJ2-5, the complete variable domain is NAGVMQNPRHLVRRRGQEARLRCSPMKGHSHVYWYRQLPEEGLKFMVYLQKENIIDESGMPKERFSAEFPKEGPSILRIQQVVRGDSAAYFCASSPRTGGRETQYFGPGTRLLVL.

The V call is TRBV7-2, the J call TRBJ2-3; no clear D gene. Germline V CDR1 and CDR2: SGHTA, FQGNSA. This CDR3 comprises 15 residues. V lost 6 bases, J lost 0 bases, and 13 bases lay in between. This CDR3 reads CASRPPTTSTDTQYF. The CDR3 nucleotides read TGTGCCAGCAGGCCACCGACCACTAGCACAGATACGCAGTATTTT. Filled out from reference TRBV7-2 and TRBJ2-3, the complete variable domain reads GAGVSQSPSNKVTEKGKDVELRCDPISGHTALYWYRQSLGQGLEFLIYFQGNSAPDKSGLPSDRFSAERTGGSVSTLTIQRTQQEDSAVYLCASRPPTTSTDTQYFGPGTRLTVL.

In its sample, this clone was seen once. CDR3 sequence: CASRSVGYLFF. The CDR3 DNA reads as TGTGCCAGCAGGAGCGTGGGATACCTGTTCTTC. V gene TRBV28 combines with J gene TRBJ2-1, with D unresolved. The CDR3 loop spans 11 amino acids. V dropped 6 bases and J dropped 15 bases, with 15 bases sitting between them. Germline V lookup: CDR1 MDHEN, CDR2 SYDVKM.